This is a list of T cell receptor beta chains from one sample in a study of monozygotic twins with inflammatory bowel disease. No DNA is given; TCRdb re-called the 5' RACE reads and lists each CDR3 protein once. The sample's table shows approximately 330,000 distinct CDR3 sequences. Source material: blood. The source of these receptors is a human donor with ulcerative colitis or Crohn's disease, or a healthy co-twin of an affected twin (not recorded which). The CDR3 runs from the conserved cysteine through the conserved F or W.

V gene,J gene,CDR3 protein
TRBV20-1,TRBJ2-7,CSASANLAATSYEQYF
TRBV2,TRBJ2-4,CASRDSTKNIQYF
TRBV11-2,TRBJ1-1,CASSPALSPPGAFF
TRBV11-2,TRBJ2-5,CASSFGVLGGGLEETQYF
TRBV20-1,TRBJ2-1,CSARRGGRDNEQFF
TRBV5-1,TRBJ2-1,CASSLMLAAVGNEQFF
TRBV6-2/TRBV6-3,TRBJ2-3,CASSYEAGGPTDTQYF
TRBV5-1,TRBJ2-7,CASKGAWESEQYF
TRBV29-1,TRBJ2-1,CSVRDDKNNEQFF
TRBV5-1,TRBJ2-7,CASSFPTQGIYEQYF
TRBV5-1,TRBJ1-2,CASSSDRGGGYTF
TRBV28,TRBJ2-3,CASSTDRATDTQYF
TRBV29-1,TRBJ2-7,CSVGTATQGEQYF
TRBV15,TRBJ2-7,CATSRGGNYEQYF
TRBV25-1,TRBJ2-5,CASSESGYTTNQETQYF
TRBV20-1,TRBJ1-6,CSASPLGSSYNSPLHF
TRBV7-2,TRBJ1-5,CASSNHRGSNQPQHF
TRBV20-1,TRBJ2-1,CSATGPLGNEQFF
TRBV19,TRBJ2-7,CASASSYEQYF
TRBV18,TRBJ1-1,CASSYQTGSTEAFF
TRBV18,TRBJ2-1,CASSPGGEGNEQFF
TRBV5-1,TRBJ2-5,CASSPGAIWREETQYF
TRBV10-3,TRBJ2-7,CAISEGVSYEQYF
TRBV11-2,TRBJ1-5,CASSEEGSNQPQHF
TRBV5-6,TRBJ2-3,CASSFMTSGMDTQYF
TRBV5-4,TRBJ2-3,CASRLLGTGSTDTQYF
TRBV5-5,TRBJ2-7,CASSTASDTYEQYF
TRBV15,TRBJ1-6,CATSRDARSPLHF
TRBV11-2,TRBJ2-5,CASSSGSWAGAIQETQYF
TRBV2,TRBJ1-6,CASRPATGQGSPLHF
TRBV29-1,TRBJ1-1,CSVVVFSEAFF
TRBV20-1,TRBJ2-7,CSARGGRGHEQYF
TRBV20-1,TRBJ1-6,CSARPSRAWESPLHF
TRBV6-5,TRBJ2-2,CASSTRGAGELFF
TRBV5-4,TRBJ1-4,CASRRQGVGEKLFF
TRBV12-3/TRBV12-4,TRBJ2-5,CASSLAASGGETQYF
TRBV27,TRBJ2-2,CASSFSSGMHTGELFF
TRBV20-1,TRBJ2-1,CSARAWGTSGYSEQFF
TRBV12-3/TRBV12-4,TRBJ2-1,CASSSWASYNEQFF
TRBV29-1,TRBJ2-2,CSVELGSLYTGELFF
TRBV9,TRBJ2-2,CASSVGVTRTGELFF
TRBV12-3/TRBV12-4,TRBJ2-2,CASSFRASGTGELFF
TRBV10-1,TRBJ2-3,CASSVAGDLDTQYF
TRBV14,TRBJ1-4,CASSPGQGSEKLFF
TRBV4-3,TRBJ2-7,CASSQDRESYEQYF